This T cell receptor beta chain was sequenced for a study of early stage breast cancer tumors. Study at large: Twelve of the 16 invasive tumors were ER+, PR+ and HER2-.

TCRdb's table, derived via immunoSEQ multiplex PCR, lists solely in-frame clones and lacks some. The profile shows roughly 30,000 clones, roughly four fifths of them singletons. Study-level points and caveats: Comparing each tissue with blood distinguished tumor from normal in most of the 16 patients. Most shared enriched TCRB sequences were commonly generated ones. Compared with adjacent normal breast tissue, tumors showed roughly 2.4-fold greater T cell density and higher clonality.

Germline CDR1 reads LGHNA; CDR2 reads YSLEER. The CDR3 runs 14 residues. The V end was cut by 0 bases, the J end by 5 bases, with 8 bases between. About this clone: Its cognate antigen is unknown.

The receptor comes from a person aged 40 to 49 with breast cancer. Sequenced: blood. The chain joins TRBV4-3 to TRBJ2-1; D remains unclear. Here the CDR3 reads CASSQDSSNNEQFF. The CDR3 DNA sequence: TGCGCCAGCAGCCAAGATAGCTCAAACAATGAGCAGTTCTTC.